This T cell receptor beta chain derives from a study of shared clonotypes between healthy human individuals. The study, taken as a whole, reports: Investigators collected only blood, and repertoires in tissues likely differ.

Measured with immunoSEQ multiplex PCR; TCRdb has only the in-frame clones, and not every one. The table lists around 2.5 million clones, more than 85% of them singletons. Details on this clone: No antigen is known for it. Other nucleotide sequences in the sample specify the same CDR3.

V shed 0 bases and J 6 bases; nucleotides not matched to a gene: 0. The CDR3 sequence is 14 residues long. CDR1 KGHSH and CDR2 LQKENI come from the germline V gene. The chain combines TRBV18 with TRBJ2-2; 8 bases are a match to TRBD2. The sample comprised naive CD4+ T cells from PBMCs. The subset denotes: CD45RA+ positively selected. This TCR was sampled from a man younger than 35 in good health. Some clones in this sample may be carry-over from other donors' samples. CDR3 sequence: CASSPPAGAGELFF. The CDR3 nucleotides are TGTGCCAGCTCACCACCAGCGGGAGCCGGGGAGCTGTTTTTT.